This TCR beta chain was sequenced for a study of shared clonotypes between healthy human individuals (TCRdb year 2020). With respect to the entire study: The cohort included a few men and a couple of women between 18 and 49 years of age. For each donor, CD4 naive and CD4 memory were each given three plates, CD8 naive was given two plates, and CD8 memory was given one plate. The study deeply sequenced blood TCR repertoires of several healthy adults to estimate repertoire size and the extent of clonotype sharing between individuals. Libraries were prepared and TCR repertoires were sequenced by different laboratories using diverse techniques, in order to increase sequencing depth and limit assay-specific biases. Between about 0.8 and 9 billion PBMCs per donor were obtained by leukapheresis.

From the cysteine through the phenylalanine, the CDR3 covers 13 amino acids. Just the 39-base CDR3 DNA is kept, in frame starting at base 1. From a lookup of the germline V gene, CDR1 and CDR2 are SGHTA and FQGTGA. V is clipped by 5 bases and J by 5 bases, and the sequence between their germline boundaries is 13 bases long. Points on this clone: Its antigen is currently not known. Qualities for individual bases were not recorded, and no much larger clone is one base off.

The donors were healthy, HIV-negative adults with no recently reported acute infections or vaccinations. Only Caucasian adults living in Nashville, Tennessee, USA were represented among the donors. CD4+ T cells were enriched by magnetic negative selection, after which naive cells were positively selected on CD45RA and the negative fraction was taken as the memory subset. Blood was obtained by leukapheresis, after which PBMCs were separated by Ficoll-Histopaque density gradient centrifugation and cryopreserved in liquid nitrogen vapor phase. Analytical flow cytometry was used to check the purity and quantity of every magnetically sorted T cell population. Genomic DNA was isolated from every sorted fraction and measured by UV absorbance on a Nanodrop 2000c. Using the deep immunoSEQ assay, TCR CDR3 regions were amplified from genomic DNA by multiplex PCR. Extracted genomic DNA from each cell subset was distributed evenly across all wells of several immunoSEQ 96-well plates, and each plate was treated as a replicate. Each replicate PCR for sorted subsets received approximately 200 ng genomic DNA, equal to 30,000 or so T cell genomes. The purified libraries were quantified using a Qubit 3.0 fluorometer, sized with a Bioanalyzer 2100, and then quantified again using the KAPA Library Quantification kit. Each immunoSEQ 96-well plate was sequenced on its own single-read 150-cycle Illumina NextSeq 550 flow cell. Per the authors' processing: Because the immunoSEQ output held only junctional sequences and lacked quality scores, the filtering could not match the filtering applied to full-length reads. Sequences were annotated with PyIR, a Python wrapper for IgBLAST v1.9, and V/J genes and CDR3 were assigned using IMGT germline references. Reads were filtered out if the reads had weak V/J assignments (E-value above 1e-6), no CDR3, stop codons, out-of-frame junctions, or ambiguous translated residues. A V3J clonotype was defined by an identical inferred V gene, J gene, and CDR3 amino acid sequence. Percentage overlap between repertoires was calculated by dividing the number of shared unique clonotypes by the size of the smaller repertoire. Three approaches were used to assess repertoire richness: RTK rarefaction, the Chao1 estimator, and Recon v2.1 estimates of unobserved clonotypes. For all TCRbeta clonotypes obtained by the gDNA method from a few donors, generation probabilities were computed with OLGA. The table was pulled from immuneACCESS by TCRdb, which kept in-frame rearrangements only. Such tables lose some clones; where checked, under half of the loss comes from unresolved V genes, and the rest has no known cause. The V and J calls and the clone size are those of that table, but D and trimming were determined from the DNA. The sample records 2,500,000 or so clones, roughly 92% of which are singletons. The ten largest clonotypes hold about 0.36% of the sample.

What the authors observed across the whole study: Pairwise subsampling indicated that sequencing depth was expected to affect the degree of clonotype sharing among donors. Naive subsets generally had larger estimated clonotype richness than memory subsets. Sampling was restricted to blood, and TCR repertoires in tissue are likely to differ from TCR repertoires in blood. Higher generation probabilities were observed for clonotypes shared by all four sorted-subset donors than for non-shared clonotypes. Sharing across a few donors was observed for about 5% of naive CD4, over 3% of naive CD8, over 2% of memory CD4, and less than 0.45% of memory CD8 clonotypes. Because the study included only a small number of donors, the genetic and exposure-history diversity represented was limited. Rarefaction of sorted-subset datasets indicated incomplete sequencing despite the large sequencing depth.

The chain uses TRBV7-3 and TRBJ2-7, with TRBD1 perhaps the D gene, on 7 matching bases. The sample comprised naive CD4+ T cells from PBMCs. Per the publication, the cell subset or site label means: CD45RA+ positively selected. The clonotype comes from a man aged 18 to 35 in good health. Some clones in this sample may be carry-over from other donors' samples. The DNA sequence follows: TGTGCCAGCAGCGGCGGGACAGAAAACGAGCAGTACTTC. This translates into CASSGGTENEQYF.